This TCR beta chain was sequenced in a study of sequential checkpoint blockade in melanoma. As for the study in general: Randomization was 1:1 between first-line nivolumab→ipilimumab and ipilimumab→nivolumab. Around 21 patients had tumor biopsies before treatment and at week 13.

Treatment: randomized to nivolumab then ipilimumab (arm A) or the reverse (arm B). No patient had prior DNA-damaging chemotherapy. The CDR3 is 14 residues long. V was clipped by 0 bases and J by 3 bases, with 6 bases between them. The germline V gene has CDR1 LNHDA and CDR2 SQIVND (reference sequence). Remarks on this clone: As yet, its antigen is unknown.

Some clones are missing from TCRdb's copy, which holds only in-frame ones; the method was immunoSEQ multiplex PCR. The top ten clones hold roughly 6.5% of a sample with fewer than 15,000 clones, 21% of them seen once. Study-level results: Pretreatment TIL clonality tracked with response in the nivolumab-first arm.

The source material was tumor tissue (inferred from file names), sampled from a patient given nivolumab and ipilimumab in sequence. This TCR came from a human donor with melanoma. The rearrangement uses TRBV19 and TRBJ2-1; D ambiguous. CDR3 DNA sequence: TGTGCCAGTAGTATAGACCGATTCTACAATGAGCAGTTCTTC. Translation gives CASSIDRFYNEQFF.